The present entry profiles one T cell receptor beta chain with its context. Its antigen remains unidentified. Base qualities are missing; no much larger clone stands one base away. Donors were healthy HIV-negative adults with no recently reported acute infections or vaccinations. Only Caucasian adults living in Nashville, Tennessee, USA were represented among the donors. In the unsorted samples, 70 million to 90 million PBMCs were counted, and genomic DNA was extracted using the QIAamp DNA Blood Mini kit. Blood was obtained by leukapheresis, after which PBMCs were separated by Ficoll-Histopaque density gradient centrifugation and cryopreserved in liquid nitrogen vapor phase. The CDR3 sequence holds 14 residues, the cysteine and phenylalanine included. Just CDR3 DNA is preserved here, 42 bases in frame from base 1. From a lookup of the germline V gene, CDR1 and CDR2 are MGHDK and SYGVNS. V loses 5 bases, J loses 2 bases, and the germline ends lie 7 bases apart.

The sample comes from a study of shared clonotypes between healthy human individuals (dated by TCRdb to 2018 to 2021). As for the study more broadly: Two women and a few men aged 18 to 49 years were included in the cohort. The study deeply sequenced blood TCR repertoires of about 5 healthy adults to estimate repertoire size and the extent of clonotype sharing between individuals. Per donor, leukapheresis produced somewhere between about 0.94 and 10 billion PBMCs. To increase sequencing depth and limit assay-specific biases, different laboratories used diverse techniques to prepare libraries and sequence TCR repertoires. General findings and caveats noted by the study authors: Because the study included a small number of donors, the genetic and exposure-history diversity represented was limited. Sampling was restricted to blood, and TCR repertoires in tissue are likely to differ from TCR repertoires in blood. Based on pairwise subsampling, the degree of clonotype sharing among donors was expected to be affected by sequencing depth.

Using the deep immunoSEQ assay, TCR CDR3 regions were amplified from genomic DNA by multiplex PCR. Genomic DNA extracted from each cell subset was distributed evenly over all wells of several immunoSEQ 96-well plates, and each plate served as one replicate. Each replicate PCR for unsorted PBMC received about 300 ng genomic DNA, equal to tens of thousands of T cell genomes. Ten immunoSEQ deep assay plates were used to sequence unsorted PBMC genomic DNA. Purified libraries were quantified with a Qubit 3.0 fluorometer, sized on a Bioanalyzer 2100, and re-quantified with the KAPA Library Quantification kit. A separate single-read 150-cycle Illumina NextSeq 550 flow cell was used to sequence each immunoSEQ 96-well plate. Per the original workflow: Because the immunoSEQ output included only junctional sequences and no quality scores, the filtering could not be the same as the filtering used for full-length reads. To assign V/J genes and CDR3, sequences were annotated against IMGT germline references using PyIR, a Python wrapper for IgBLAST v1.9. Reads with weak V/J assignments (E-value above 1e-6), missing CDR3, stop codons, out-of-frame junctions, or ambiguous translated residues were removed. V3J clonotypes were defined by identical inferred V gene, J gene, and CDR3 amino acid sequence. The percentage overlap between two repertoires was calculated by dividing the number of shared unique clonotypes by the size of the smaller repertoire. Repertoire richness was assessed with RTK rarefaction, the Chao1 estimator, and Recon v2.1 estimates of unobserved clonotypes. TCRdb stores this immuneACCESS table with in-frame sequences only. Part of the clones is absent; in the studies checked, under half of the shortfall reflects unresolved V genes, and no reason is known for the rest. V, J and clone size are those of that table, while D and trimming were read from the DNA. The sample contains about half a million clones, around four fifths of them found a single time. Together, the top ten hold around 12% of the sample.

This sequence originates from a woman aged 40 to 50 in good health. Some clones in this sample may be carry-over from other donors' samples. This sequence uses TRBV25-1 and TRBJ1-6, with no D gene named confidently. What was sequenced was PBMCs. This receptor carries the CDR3 CASSRTAYNSPLHF. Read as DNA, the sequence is TGTGCCAGCAGTCGGACGGCCTATAATTCACCCCTCCACTTT.